This T cell receptor (beta chain) was sequenced in a study of blood T cell dynamics during melanoma immunotherapy. Study in general: Metastatic melanoma patients received first-line pembrolizumab or nivolumab plus ipilimumab. Whole-study findings and limits: Unlike progressors, later disease-control patients had W3 repertoires gaining clonality or diversity. The study could not tell melanoma-specific clones from general immune activation.

Clones were read by immunoSEQ multiplex PCR, and TCRdb kept only the in-frame ones, dropping some. The sample gives about 8,200 clones, about 88% of which show up once; over 2% is in the top ten. The time point was: week 3, after first cycle of checkpoint inhibitor. Samples come from before therapy and from week 3 after the first blockade cycle. About this clone: What it binds is unknown.

Germline values: CDR1 SGHTS, CDR2 YDEGEE. There are 15 residues in the CDR3. Deletions cut 1 base from V and 4 bases from J, with 15 bases between. This receptor was obtained from a human donor with melanoma. Sequencing used blood, obtained from a patient treated with checkpoint blockade. The V call is TRBV5-8, the J call TRBJ2-7; the D is unclear. CDR3 bases: TGTGCCAGCAGCTTGTTGGACGGGTTGGCTTACGAGCAGTACTTC. It translates to CASSLLDGLAYEQYF.